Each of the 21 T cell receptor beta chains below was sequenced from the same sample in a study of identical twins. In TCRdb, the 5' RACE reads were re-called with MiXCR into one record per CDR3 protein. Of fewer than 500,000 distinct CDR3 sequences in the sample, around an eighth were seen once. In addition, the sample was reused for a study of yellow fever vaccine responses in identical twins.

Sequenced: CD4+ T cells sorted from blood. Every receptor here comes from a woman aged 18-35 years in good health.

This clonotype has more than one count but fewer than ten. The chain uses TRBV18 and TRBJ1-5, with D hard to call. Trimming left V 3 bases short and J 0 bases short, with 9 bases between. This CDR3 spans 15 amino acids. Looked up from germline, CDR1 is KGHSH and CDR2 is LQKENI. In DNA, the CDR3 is TGTGCCAGCTCACCTACACAGAATAGCAATCAGCCCCAGCATTTT. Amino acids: CASSPTQNSNQPQHF.

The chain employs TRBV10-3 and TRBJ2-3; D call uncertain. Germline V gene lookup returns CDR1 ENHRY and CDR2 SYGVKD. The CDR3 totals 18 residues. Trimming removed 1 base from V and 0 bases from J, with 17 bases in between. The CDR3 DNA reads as TGTGCCATCAGTGAGTACCCGCGTAAGAGCGAGAGCACAGATACGCAGTATTTT. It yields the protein CAISEYPRKSESTDTQYF.

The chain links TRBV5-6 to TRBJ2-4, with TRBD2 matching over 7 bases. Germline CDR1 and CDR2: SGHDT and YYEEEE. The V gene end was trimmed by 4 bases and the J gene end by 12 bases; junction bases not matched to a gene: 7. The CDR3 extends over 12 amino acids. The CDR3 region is CASSRLARGQYF. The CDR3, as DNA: TGTGCCAGCAGCCGACTAGCTCGGGGTCAGTACTTC.

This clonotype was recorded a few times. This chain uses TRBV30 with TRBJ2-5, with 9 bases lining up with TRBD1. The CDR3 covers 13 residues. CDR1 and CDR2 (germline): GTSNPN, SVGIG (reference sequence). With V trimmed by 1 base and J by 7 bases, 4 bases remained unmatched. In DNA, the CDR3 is TGTGCCTGGAGTGAACAGGACAGGGGGACCCAGTACTTC. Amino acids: CAWSEQDRGTQYF.

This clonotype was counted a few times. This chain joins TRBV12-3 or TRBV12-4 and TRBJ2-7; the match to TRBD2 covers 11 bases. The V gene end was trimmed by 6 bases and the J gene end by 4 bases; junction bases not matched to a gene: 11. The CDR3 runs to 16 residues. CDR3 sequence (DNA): TGTGCCAGCAGCCGATTTACTAGCGGGAGTAGGTACGAGCAGTACTTC. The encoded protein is CASSRFTSGSRYEQYF.

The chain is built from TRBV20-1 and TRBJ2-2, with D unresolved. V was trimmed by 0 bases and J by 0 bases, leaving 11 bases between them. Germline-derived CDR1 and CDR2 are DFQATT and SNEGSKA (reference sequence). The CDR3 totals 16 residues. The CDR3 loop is CSARDPRTSNTGELFF. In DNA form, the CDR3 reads TGCAGTGCTAGAGACCCCCGAACTTCGAACACCGGGGAGCTGTTTTTT.

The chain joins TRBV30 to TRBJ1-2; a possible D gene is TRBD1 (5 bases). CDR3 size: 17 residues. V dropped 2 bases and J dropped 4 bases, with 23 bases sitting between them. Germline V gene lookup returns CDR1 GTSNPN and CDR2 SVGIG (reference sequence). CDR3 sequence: CAWSIVVSGVGVYGYTF. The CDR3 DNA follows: TGTGCCTGGAGTATTGTCGTGTCGGGGGTGGGAGTCTATGGCTACACCTTC.

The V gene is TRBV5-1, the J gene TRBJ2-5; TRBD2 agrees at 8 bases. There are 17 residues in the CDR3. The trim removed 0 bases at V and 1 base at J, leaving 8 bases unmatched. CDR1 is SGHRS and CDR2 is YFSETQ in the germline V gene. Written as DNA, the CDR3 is TGCGCCAGCAGCTTGGCCTCGGCGGGGGGCCCCCAAGAGACCCAGTACTTC. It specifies CASSLASAGGPQETQYF.

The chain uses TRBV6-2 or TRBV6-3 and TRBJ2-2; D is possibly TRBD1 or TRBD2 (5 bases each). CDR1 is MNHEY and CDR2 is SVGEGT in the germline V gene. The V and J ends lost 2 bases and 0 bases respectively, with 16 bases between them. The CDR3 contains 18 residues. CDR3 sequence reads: CASSYNEGIRANTGELFF. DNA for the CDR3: TGTGCCAGCAGTTACAACGAGGGAATCAGGGCGAACACCGGGGAGCTGTTTTTT.

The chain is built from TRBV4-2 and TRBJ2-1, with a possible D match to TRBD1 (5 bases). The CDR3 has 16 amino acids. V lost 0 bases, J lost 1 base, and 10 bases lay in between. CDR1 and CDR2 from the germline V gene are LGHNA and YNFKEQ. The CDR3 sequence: CASSQDEAGSYNEQFF. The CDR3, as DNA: TGTGCCAGCAGCCAAGATGAAGCAGGGTCCTACAATGAGCAGTTCTTC.

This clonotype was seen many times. The DNA for the CDR3 is TGCAGTGCTAGGGATTCTACAGGGAGCCGATCCTACAATGAGCAGTTCTTC. Translated, it gives CSARDSTGSRSYNEQFF. V gene TRBV20-1 combines with J gene TRBJ2-1, with D perhaps TRBD1 (6 bases). The CDR3 has 17 residues. In germline, CDR1 is DFQATT, CDR2 SNEGSKA (reference sequence). Trimming shortened V by 3 bases and J by 1 base, and 19 bases separated the two germline ends.

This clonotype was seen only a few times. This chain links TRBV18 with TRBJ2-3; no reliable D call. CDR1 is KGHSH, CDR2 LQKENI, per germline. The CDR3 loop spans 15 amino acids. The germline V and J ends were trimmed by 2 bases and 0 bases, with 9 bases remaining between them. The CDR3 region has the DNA TGTGCCAGCTCACCATCCGGTACTAGCACAGATACGCAGTATTTT. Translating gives CASSPSGTSTDTQYF.

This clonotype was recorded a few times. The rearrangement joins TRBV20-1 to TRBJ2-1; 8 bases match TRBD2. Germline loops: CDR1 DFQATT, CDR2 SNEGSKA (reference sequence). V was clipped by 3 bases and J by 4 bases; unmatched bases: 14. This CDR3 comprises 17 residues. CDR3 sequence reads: CSASLRVAGWGYNEQFF. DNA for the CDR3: TGCAGTGCTAGTCTCCGGGTAGCGGGGTGGGGGTACAATGAGCAGTTCTTC.

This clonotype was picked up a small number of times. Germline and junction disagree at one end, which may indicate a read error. In DNA, the CDR3 is TGCAGCGTCGAAGATCCCGGGGGCACAGATACGCAGTATTTT. The encoded protein is CSVEDPGGTDTQYF. V and J are TRBV29-1 and TRBJ2-3; the D gene is possibly TRBD2 (5 bases). This CDR3 spans 14 amino acids. The germline CDR1 and CDR2 sequences are SQVTM and ANQGSEA.

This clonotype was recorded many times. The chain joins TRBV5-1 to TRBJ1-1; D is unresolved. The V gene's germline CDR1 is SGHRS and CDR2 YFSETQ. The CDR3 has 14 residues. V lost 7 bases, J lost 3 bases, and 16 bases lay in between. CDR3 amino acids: CASGRESGYTEAFF. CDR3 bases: TGCGCCAGCGGACGGGAATCTGGGTACACTGAAGCTTTCTTT.

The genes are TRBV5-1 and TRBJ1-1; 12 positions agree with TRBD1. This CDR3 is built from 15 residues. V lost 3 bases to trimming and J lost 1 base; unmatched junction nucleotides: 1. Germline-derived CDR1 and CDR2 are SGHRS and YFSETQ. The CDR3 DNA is TGCGCCAGCAGCTCGGGACAGGGGGCGAACACTGAAGCTTTCTTT. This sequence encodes CASSSGQGANTEAFF. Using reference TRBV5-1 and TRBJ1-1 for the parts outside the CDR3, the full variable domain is KAGVTQTPRYLIKTRGQQVTLSCSPISGHRSVSWYQQTPGQGLQFLFEYFSETQRNKGNFPGRFSGRQFSNSRSEMNVSTLELGDSALYLCASSSGQGANTEAFFGQGTRLTVV.

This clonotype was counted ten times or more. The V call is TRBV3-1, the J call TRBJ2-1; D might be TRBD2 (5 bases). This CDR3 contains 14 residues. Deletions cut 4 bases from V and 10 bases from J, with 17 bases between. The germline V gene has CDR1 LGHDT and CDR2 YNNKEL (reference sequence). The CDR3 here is CASSPPTSSEEQFF. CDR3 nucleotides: TGTGCCAGCAGCCCCCCTACTAGTTCGGAGGAGCAGTTCTTC.

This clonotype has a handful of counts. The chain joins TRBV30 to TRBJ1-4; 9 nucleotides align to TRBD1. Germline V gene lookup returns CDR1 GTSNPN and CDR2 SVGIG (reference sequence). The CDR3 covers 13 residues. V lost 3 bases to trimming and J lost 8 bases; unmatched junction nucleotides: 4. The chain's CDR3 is CAWSGTGREKLFF. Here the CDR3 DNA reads TGTGCCTGGAGCGGGACAGGGAGAGAAAAACTGTTTTTT. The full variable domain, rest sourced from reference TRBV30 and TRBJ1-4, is SQTIHQWPATLVQPVGSPLSLECTVEGTSNPNLYWYRQAAGRGLQLLFYSVGIGQISSEVPQNLSASRPQDRQFILSSKKLLLSDSGFYLCAWSGTGREKLFFGSGTQLSVL.

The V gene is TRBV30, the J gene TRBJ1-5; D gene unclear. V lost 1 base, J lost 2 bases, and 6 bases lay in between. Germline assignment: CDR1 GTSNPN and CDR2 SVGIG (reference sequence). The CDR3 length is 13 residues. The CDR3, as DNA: TGTGCCTGGAGTGGGCAGGGCAATCAGCCCCAGCATTTT. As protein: CAWSGQGNQPQHF.

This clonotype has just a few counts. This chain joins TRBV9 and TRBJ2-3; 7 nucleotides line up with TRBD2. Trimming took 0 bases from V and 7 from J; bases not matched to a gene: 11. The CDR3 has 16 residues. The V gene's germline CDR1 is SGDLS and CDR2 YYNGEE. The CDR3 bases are TGTGCCAGCAGCGTAGTGGGCGGGGGTTCGCGGAATACGCAGTATTTT. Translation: CASSVVGGGSRNTQYF.

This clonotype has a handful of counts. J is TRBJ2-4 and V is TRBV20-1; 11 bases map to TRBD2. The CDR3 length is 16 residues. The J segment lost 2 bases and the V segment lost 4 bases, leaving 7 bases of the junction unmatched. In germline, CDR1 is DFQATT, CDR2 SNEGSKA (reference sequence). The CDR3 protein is CSAIHSGGASKNIQYF. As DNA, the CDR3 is TGCAGTGCTATCCATAGCGGGGGGGCGTCCAAAAACATTCAGTACTTC.